This section outlines one T cell receptor beta chain sequence together with its context. Its cognate antigen is unknown. The sample comes from a study of T-cell reconstitution after alpha-beta-depleted transplantation in children. General study results and limits: Surviving recipient T cells and thymic progenitors accounted for the high day-60 TCRbeta diversity observed in some patients.

This sample's TCRbeta library carried unique molecular identifier barcodes. TCRdb independently ran MiXCR on the PCR reads; one entry per CDR3 protein. Of approximately 980,000 distinct CDR3 sequences in the sample, around 30% are singletons; the top ten hold around 30%. This receptor was obtained from a boy less than two years old who had a stem cell transplant for SCID, so the T cells may come from the graft donor. Material: PBMCs, mostly from graft donor cells, obtained 360 days after TCRalphabeta/CD19-depleted stem cell transplant.

The CDR3 is CASSTGGRDTQYF. CDR3 bases: TGCGCCAGCAGCACAGGGGGGAGAGATACGCAGTATTTT. This sequence joins TRBV5-1 and TRBJ2-3, with 8 bases matching TRBD1. The length of the CDR3 is 13 residues. Trimming at V came to 4 bases and at J to 5 bases, leaving 3 bases not matched to a gene. CDR1 and CDR2 (germline): SGHRS, YFSETQ.